The clone carrying this TCR beta chain showed up many times. Its antigen is still unknown. Libraries were prepared by immunoSEQ multiplex PCR; TCRdb keeps only in-frame clonotypes and omits some of them. The repertoire holds around 700,000 clones, approximately 73% seen once, with around 2% in the top ten. This sample is drawn from a study of shared clonotypes between healthy human individuals. Study as a whole: Each donor had three CD4 naive, three CD4 memory, two CD8 naive and one CD8 memory plate. Study-level results: Non-shared clonotypes displayed generation probabilities falling below those of clonotypes present in all four donors.

CD4+ cells yielded CD45RA+ naive and CD45RA-negative memory subsets. The germline V gene encodes CDR1 SGDLS and CDR2 YYNGEE. The CDR3 runs to 15 residues. V gave up 2 bases and J gave up 5 bases; unmatched junction bases: 7. V and J are TRBV9 and TRBJ2-5; 9 bases agree with TRBD1. The origin of this receptor is a woman aged 25 to 39 in good health. Sequencing was carried out using memory CD4+ T cells sorted from blood. Documented subset: CD45RA-negative fraction. The CDR3 protein is CASSVQTGGWETQYF. For the CDR3, the DNA is TGTGCCAGCAGCGTCCAAACAGGGGGCTGGGAGACCCAGTACTTC.